This passage covers 11 T cell receptor beta chains from one sample sequenced in a study of lymphopenia after photon versus proton radiotherapy. Repertoires were generated with immunoSEQ multiplex PCR, while TCRdb's copy carries only in-frame clones and drops some. Here the sample spans over 55,000 clones, more than 75% being singletons. The material sequenced was peripheral blood, taken from a patient treated with proton-based radiotherapy. These receptors all stem from a man older than 75 with esophageal cancer.

This clone was detected only once. V usage is TRBV9 and J usage is TRBJ1-2; 12 nucleotides match TRBD1. V was pared by 5 bases and J by 7 bases, with 3 bases of the junction left unmatched. Germline loops: CDR1 SGDLS, CDR2 YYNGEE. This CDR3 is built from 13 residues. For the CDR3, the DNA is TGTGCCAGCAGTGGGGACAGGGGGCTTGGCTACACCTTC. Encoded protein: CASSGDRGLGYTF.

Written as DNA, the CDR3 is TGTGCCAGCAGCGTAAACCGGGAGACAGGGGACAACCCCTACGAGCAGTACTTC. This sequence encodes CASSVNRETGDNPYEQYF. The chain carries TRBV9 and TRBJ2-7, with 8 bases fitting TRBD1. Trimming removed 1 base from V and 2 bases from J; junction bases left unmatched: 14. The germline V gene has CDR1 SGDLS and CDR2 YYNGEE. The CDR3 totals 18 residues.

The chain combines TRBV19 with TRBJ1-5; no clear D gene. CDR3 size: 14 residues. The V end lost 7 bases, the J end lost 4 bases, and 14 bases lay between the germline ends. Germline-derived CDR1 and CDR2 are LNHDA and SQIVND (reference sequence). The CDR3 region has the DNA TGTGCCAGTACCCGAGGACGGACGAATCAGCCCCAGCATTTT. Encoded protein: CASTRGRTNQPQHF.

This chain links TRBV7-8 with TRBJ2-5; the D is unclear. The CDR3 is made up of 15 amino acids. V was pared by 2 bases and J by 1 base, with 11 bases between. Germline CDR1 reads SGHVS; CDR2 reads FQNEAQ. CDR3 amino acids: CASSLLGRFQETQYF. The DNA of the CDR3 is TGTGCCAGCAGCTTACTCGGGCGGTTCCAAGAGACCCAGTACTTC.

This clone was counted once. This chain connects TRBV9 to TRBJ2-1; D unresolved. The germline gives CDR1 SGDLS, CDR2 YYNGEE. V lost 0 bases and J 3 bases, leaving 7 bases between the germline ends. The CDR3 is 14 amino acids. This CDR3 reads CASSVGVNYNEQFF. The DNA of the CDR3 is TGTGCCAGCAGCGTAGGGGTAAACTACAATGAGCAGTTCTTC.

The DNA of the CDR3 is TGTGCCAGCAACGATCCCCCAGATACGCAGTATTTT. It specifies CASNDPPDTQYF. J is TRBJ2-3 and V is TRBV6-5; the D is unclear. Trimming removed 7 bases at V and 4 bases at J, with 9 bases between. The CDR3 consists of 12 residues. Per germline, CDR1 MNHEY and CDR2 SVGAGI.

The CDR3 DNA reads as TGTGCCAGCAGCCAGGAAGGGGGGACGGCCAGCACAGATACGCAGTATTTT. Translating gives CASSQEGGTASTDTQYF. The J gene is TRBJ2-3, the V gene TRBV14; D is perhaps TRBD1 or TRBD2 (6 bases each). The ends were cut back, 3 bases at V and 0 bases at J, with 16 bases in the middle. Germline CDR1 reads SGHDN; CDR2 reads FVKESK. CDR3 length: 17 amino acids.

The CDR3 bases are TGTGCCACCAGCCAGGATAGCAATCAGCCCCAGCATTTT. Encoded protein: CATSQDSNQPQHF. The rearrangement joins TRBV15 to TRBJ1-5; unclear D gene. The length of the CDR3 is 13 residues. Germline V gives CDR1 LNHNV, CDR2 YYDKDF (reference sequence). Trimming left V 5 bases short and J 0 bases short, with 5 bases between. Full variable domain (remainder filled in from reference TRBV15 and TRBJ1-5): DAMVIQNPRYQVTQFGKPVTLSCSQTLNHNVMYWYQQKSSQAPKLLFHYYDKDFNNEADTPDNFQSRRPNTSFCFLDIRSPGLGDTAMYLCATSQDSNQPQHFGDGTRLSIL.

J is TRBJ2-2 and V is TRBV29-1, with 10 bases aligning to TRBD2. There are 15 residues in the CDR3. V gave up 3 bases and J gave up 6 bases; unmatched junction bases: 7. Per the germline V gene, CDR1 is SQVTM and CDR2 is ANQGSEA. The DNA for the CDR3 is TGCAGCGTTGAGCCCCGGACTAGCGGCCCCGGGGAGCTGTTTTTT. Protein sequence: CSVEPRTSGPGELFF.

The chain carries TRBV5-1 and TRBJ2-3; TRBD2 matches at 7 bases. CDR3 length: 15 amino acids. Germline V gene lookup returns CDR1 SGHRS and CDR2 YFSETQ. The V gene end was trimmed by 0 bases and the J gene end by 5 bases; junction bases not matched to a gene: 6. The CDR3 is CASSLALAAKDTQYF. CDR3 coding DNA: TGCGCCAGCAGCTTGGCCCTAGCGGCCAAAGATACGCAGTATTTT.

The chain employs TRBV19 and TRBJ2-1; D unclear. The CDR3 contains 12 residues. Germline CDR1 LNHDA, CDR2 SQIVND (reference sequence). Deletions cut 5 bases from V and 3 bases from J, with 5 bases between. CDR3: CASSRYYNEQFF. DNA of the CDR3: TGTGCCAGTAGTCGTTACTACAATGAGCAGTTCTTC.